The 29 T cell receptor beta chains below come from one sample, sequenced in a study of T cell repertoires in cytomegalovirus infection. No cognate antigen is known for these TCRs. MiXCR, applied by TCRdb to the reads, yields one record per CDR3 protein. Among roughly 990,000 distinct CDR3 sequences listed, roughly 31% were seen once. The material was cultured CD8+ T cells from PBMCs, obtained from culture after CMV antigen stimulation. These receptors were obtained from a human donor in good health (CMV status not recorded). Some clones in this sample may be carry-over from other donors' samples.

In this sample, this clonotype turned up a few times. The chain uses TRBV7-8 and TRBJ2-7, with TRBD1 matching 7 bases. With V trimmed by 3 bases and J by 0 bases, 5 bases remained unmatched. CDR1 is SGHVS and CDR2 is FQNEAQ in the germline V gene. The CDR3 length is 15 residues. CDR3 sequence reads: CASSLGTDLSYEQYV. The DNA of the CDR3 is TGTGCCAGCAGCTTGGGGACAGACCTCTCCTACGAGCAGTACGTC.

The J gene is TRBJ2-5, the V gene TRBV28, with D perhaps matching TRBD2 (5 bases). The V end lost 2 bases, the J end lost 5 bases, and 12 bases lay between the germline ends. The germline V gene has CDR1 MDHEN and CDR2 SYDVKM. This CDR3 is built from 14 residues. CDR3 in DNA: TGTGCCAGCAGTTTACTTGGACTCTCTGAGACCCAGTACTTC. It yields the protein CASSLLGLSETQYF.

The V call is TRBV28, the J call TRBJ2-7, with TRBD1 identical over 8 bases. V lost 0 bases, J lost 2 bases, and 15 bases stayed unmatched. The CDR3 covers 19 residues. Germline CDR1 reads MDHEN; CDR2 reads SYDVKM. Written as DNA, the CDR3 is TGTGCCAGCAGTTTATGCTCTTGGTTAAGGACAGGGAAGCCCTACGAGCAGTACGTC. Protein: CASSLCSWLRTGKPYEQYV.

The sample holds a few counts of this clonotype. The chain uses TRBV7-9 and TRBJ1-1; D unresolved. The length of the CDR3 is 16 residues. Germline assignment: CDR1 SEHNR and CDR2 FQNEAQ (reference sequence). Between the trimmed V and J ends, which lost 5 bases and 1 base, there was a span of 17 bases. The DNA of the CDR3 is TGTGCCAGCAGCGTTTTAAATGACGAAGGGAACACTGAAGCTTTCTTT. Its translation is CASSVLNDEGNTEAFF.

The V gene is TRBV5-4, the J gene TRBJ2-5; 10 nucleotides align to TRBD2. The trim removed 0 bases at V and 4 bases at J, leaving 9 bases unmatched. Germline CDR1 reads SGHNT; CDR2 reads YYREEE (reference sequence). CDR3 length: 17 residues. The CDR3 sequence: CASSLVSSSGGGETQYF. Here the CDR3 DNA reads TGTGCCAGCAGCTTGGTTTCGTCTAGCGGGGGCGGAGAGACCCAGTACTTC.

The chain recombines TRBV19 with TRBJ2-6; D tentatively reads TRBD1 or TRBD2 (5 bases each). This CDR3 is 16 amino acids long. Germline CDR1 reads LNHDA; CDR2 reads SQIVND (reference sequence). The CDR3 DNA reads TGTACCAAGCCGGGAAAAGGGGCGCAAGGGGCCAACGTCCTGACTTTC. It is translated as CTKPGKGAQGANVLTF.

The genes are TRBV2 and TRBJ2-7; TRBD1 matches 11 bases. V lost 4 bases and J lost 3; bases outside the gene matches: 8. There are 16 residues in the CDR3. From germline, CDR1 is SNHLY and CDR2 FYNNEI. Written as DNA, the CDR3 is TGTGCCAGCAGTGGGCCGGACAGGGGGCGAAACTACGAGCAGTACTTC. Translated: CASSGPDRGRNYEQYF.

For the CDR3, the DNA is TGTGCCAGCAGTGAACCGGGACTAGCGGGAACAGATACGCAGTATTTT. This encodes CASSEPGLAGTDTQYF. V and J are TRBV28 and TRBJ2-3; TRBD2 matches at 13 bases. This CDR3 comprises 16 residues. Germline V gives CDR1 MDHEN, CDR2 SYDVKM. V was pared by 5 bases and J by 3 bases, with 5 bases of the junction left unmatched. Complete variable domain (other parts from reference TRBV28 and TRBJ2-3): DVKVTQSSRYLVKRTGEKVFLECVQDMDHENMFWYRQDPGLGLRLIYFSYDVKMKEKGDIPEGYSVSREKKERFSLILESASTNQTSMYLCASSEPGLAGTDTQYFGPGTRLTVL.

This clonotype has a count of ten or more. This rearrangement joins TRBV5-4 to TRBJ1-1, with D tentatively TRBD1 (5 bases). The CDR3 extends over 12 amino acids. The V and J ends lost 4 bases and 11 bases respectively, with 15 bases between them. Germline lookup yields CDR1 SGHNT and CDR2 YYREEE (reference sequence). The CDR3 here is CASSPNGAGAFF. The DNA of the CDR3 is TGTGCCAGCAGCCCAAATGGGGCTGGGGCTTTCTTT.

This chain joins TRBV5-6 and TRBJ2-3, with D possibly being TRBD2 (5 bases). Germline-derived CDR1 and CDR2 are SGHDT and YYEEEE. The CDR3 consists of 15 residues. Trimming cost V 0 bases and J 1 base, with 9 bases left between them. The CDR3: CASSLGGMGTDTQYF. In DNA, the CDR3 is TGTGCCAGCAGCTTGGGAGGGATGGGCACAGATACGCAGTATTTT.

J is TRBJ1-6 and V is TRBV6-2 or TRBV6-3, with TRBD1 as a possible D gene (5 bases). In germline, CDR1 is MNHEY, CDR2 SVGEGT. The CDR3 contains 14 residues. The V end was cut by 5 bases, the J end by 8 bases, with 13 bases between. CDR3 sequence (DNA): TGTGCCAGCAGTAGCAGACAGACCCATTCACCCCTCCACTTT. Amino acids: CASSSRQTHSPLHF.

This clonotype was found a few times. The CDR3 loop is CASSEDRGGSDEQFF. CDR3 nucleotides: TGTGCCAGCAGTGAAGACAGGGGGGGGTCGGATGAGCAGTTCTTC. The chain joins TRBV27 to TRBJ2-1, with 9 bases aligning to TRBD1. This CDR3 comprises 15 residues. V lost 5 bases, J lost 8 bases, and 10 bases stayed unmatched. Germline-derived CDR1 and CDR2 are MNHEY and SMNVEV (reference sequence).

This rearrangement joins TRBV9 to TRBJ2-1; a weak D match, TRBD1 (5 bases). CDR1 SGDLS and CDR2 YYNGEE come from the germline V gene. V dropped 0 bases and J dropped 8 bases, with 15 bases sitting between them. The CDR3 is 15 amino acids. This CDR3 reads CASSVEAQESDEQFF. The DNA of the CDR3 is TGTGCCAGCAGCGTAGAAGCACAGGAGAGCGATGAGCAGTTCTTC.

The CDR3 region is CASSLAGGDSEKLFF. The CDR3 coding sequence is TGTGCCAGCAGCTTAGCAGGGGGCGATAGCGAAAAACTGTTTTTT. V gene TRBV7-6 combines with J gene TRBJ1-4, with TRBD1 matching over 7 bases. J gave up 8 bases and V 0 bases, and 6 bases lay outside the gene matches. The CDR3 has 15 residues. Germline V gene sequence: CDR1 SGHVS, CDR2 FNYEAQ.

Only one count was recorded for this clonotype. Compared with germline, one end of the junction differs, possibly owing to a read error. The chain recombines TRBV9 with TRBJ1-1; D call uncertain. There are 10 residues in the CDR3. Germline V gene lookup returns CDR1 SGDLS and CDR2 YYNGEE. CDR3 nucleotides: TGTGCCAGCGGATCTACTGGAGCTTTCTTT. Its protein product is CASGSTGAFF.

This chain links TRBV27 with TRBJ1-2; D unclear. V lost 8 bases and J lost 7, with 11 bases in between. The CDR3 is 11 amino acids. CDR1 and CDR2 (germline): MNHEY, SMNVEV (reference sequence). The CDR3 bases are TGTGCCAGCGGGAACAGCGGTGGCTACACCTTC. It specifies CASGNSGGYTF.

This clonotype was recorded at least ten times. The CDR3 nucleotides are TGTGCCATCAGTGAGTCGAACCACGGGCAGCCCTACACAGATACGCAGTATTTT. Translated, it gives CAISESNHGQPYTDTQYF. The rearrangement uses TRBV10-3 and TRBJ2-3, with D hard to call. The CDR3 is 18 amino acids. Germline CDR1 ENHRY, CDR2 SYGVKD. V lost 0 bases and J lost 2, with 18 bases in between.

This clonotype was seen a handful of times. The V and J genes are TRBV12-3 or TRBV12-4 and TRBJ1-5; possible D gene TRBD1, 6 bases. Trimming pared 4 bases from V and 0 bases from J, leaving 16 bases between. The CDR3 runs to 17 residues. In DNA, the CDR3 is TGTGCCAGCAGTTCGCAGGGGCGGTTAGGTAGCAATCAGCCCCAGCATTTT. Translation: CASSSQGRLGSNQPQHF.

The rearrangement uses TRBV7-6 and TRBJ1-5; D not certain. There are 13 residues in the CDR3. V lost 6 bases, J lost 4 bases, and 10 bases lay in between. Looked up from germline, CDR1 is SGHVS and CDR2 is FNYEAQ. This CDR3 is CASRGGPNQPQHF. The DNA for the CDR3 is TGTGCCAGCAGGGGCGGGCCGAATCAGCCCCAGCATTTT.

In regard to this clonotype: The conserved closing phenylalanine or tryptophan is absent in this CDR3, likely reflecting a read error. The DNA is left out, because the CDR3 cannot be placed on it with certainty; the CDR3 is given as TCRdb lists it. The chain employs TRBV20-1 and TRBJ1-2. Looked up from germline, CDR1 is DFQATT and CDR2 is SNEGSKA (reference sequence). Termini included, the CDR3 measures 9 amino acids. CDR3 sequence reads: CSARDGRAP.

This chain uses TRBV2 with TRBJ1-5, with TRBD1 as a possible D gene (5 bases). From germline, CDR1 is SNHLY and CDR2 FYNNEI. The CDR3 length is 15 residues. V lost 2 bases and J 3 bases, leaving 11 bases between the germline ends. The CDR3 loop reads CASSEQARVNQPQHF. CDR3 nucleotide sequence: TGTGCCAGCAGTGAACAGGCCAGGGTCAATCAGCCCCAGCATTTT.

This clonotype was observed a few times. The V and J genes are TRBV7-2 and TRBJ2-3; TRBD2 agrees at 9 bases. This CDR3 contains 15 residues. After removal of 3 bases from V and 6 bases from J, the junction contained 7 bases not matched to a gene. CDR1 is SGHTA, CDR2 FQGNSA, per germline. CDR3 residues: CASSLGTSRGDTQYF. In DNA, the CDR3 is TGTGCCAGCAGCTTGGGGACTAGCAGGGGGGATACGCAGTATTTT.

At least ten counts were recorded for this clonotype. This chain uses TRBV7-9 with TRBJ2-1; 11 positions match TRBD1. CDR1 is SEHNR, CDR2 FQNEAQ, per germline (reference sequence). Unmatched junction bases numbered 3, after V lost 6 bases and J lost 2 bases. The CDR3 is 15 residues long. The CDR3 bases are TGTGCCAGCAGTCGGGACAGGGGGACCTACAATGAGCAGTTCTTC. It codes for CASSRDRGTYNEQFF.

This clonotype showed up many times. The chain combines TRBV7-8 with TRBJ2-1; perhaps TRBD1 as D (6 bases). V was trimmed by 5 bases and J by 0 bases, leaving 14 bases between them. Germline V gene data show CDR1 as SGHVS and CDR2 as FQNEAQ. The CDR3 covers 16 residues. CDR3 protein: CASSTTGWSSYNEQFF. DNA of the CDR3: TGTGCCAGCAGCACGACAGGATGGAGCTCCTACAATGAGCAGTTCTTC.

This clonotype came up a few times. The gene calls are TRBV28 and TRBJ1-6, with 7 bases fitting TRBD1. The germline gives CDR1 MDHEN, CDR2 SYDVKM. V shed 7 bases, J shed 5 bases, and the junction held 8 bases outside the gene matches. This CDR3 spans 15 amino acids. The CDR3 sequence: CASKGRGPDNSPLHF. In nucleotides, the CDR3 is TGTGCCAGCAAGGGGAGGGGGCCCGATAATTCACCCCTCCACTTT.

This clonotype was seen a handful of times. The genes are TRBV9 and TRBJ2-5; D call uncertain. CDR1 is SGDLS, CDR2 YYNGEE, per germline. V was clipped by 4 bases and J by 5 bases, with 12 bases between them. The CDR3 sequence is 13 residues long. The CDR3: CASSPVPRETQYF. The CDR3 DNA follows: TGTGCCAGCAGCCCCGTCCCCAGGGAGACCCAGTACTTC.

The V gene is TRBV20-1, the J gene TRBJ2-3; 12 nucleotides align to TRBD2. CDR1 is DFQATT, CDR2 SNEGSKA, per germline (reference sequence). Trimming removed 6 bases from V and 7 bases from J; junction bases left unmatched: 11. CDR3 length: 15 amino acids. The DNA of the CDR3 is TGCAGTGCACCCGGACTAGCGGGGCGGCCAAATACGCAGTATTTT. Residues: CSAPGLAGRPNTQYF.

This clonotype occurred a few times. The V and J genes are TRBV12-3 or TRBV12-4 and TRBJ2-5, with 9 bases fitting TRBD2. V gave up 6 bases and J gave up 5 bases; unmatched junction bases: 10. CDR3 length: 15 residues. This CDR3 is CASSKGLAGRETQYF. Written as DNA, the CDR3 is TGTGCCAGCAGCAAGGGCCTAGCGGGGAGGGAGACCCAGTACTTC.

This clonotype was seen more than once but under ten times. The chain carries TRBV13 and TRBJ1-2, with unresolved D. The CDR3 consists of 14 residues. The germline CDR1 and CDR2 sequences are PRHDT and FYEKMQ (reference sequence). V lost 1 base, J lost 2 bases, and 8 bases lay in between. The CDR3 bases are TGTGCCAGCAGCTTAGAGGTGGGGAACTATGGCTACACCTTC. It translates to CASSLEVGNYGYTF.